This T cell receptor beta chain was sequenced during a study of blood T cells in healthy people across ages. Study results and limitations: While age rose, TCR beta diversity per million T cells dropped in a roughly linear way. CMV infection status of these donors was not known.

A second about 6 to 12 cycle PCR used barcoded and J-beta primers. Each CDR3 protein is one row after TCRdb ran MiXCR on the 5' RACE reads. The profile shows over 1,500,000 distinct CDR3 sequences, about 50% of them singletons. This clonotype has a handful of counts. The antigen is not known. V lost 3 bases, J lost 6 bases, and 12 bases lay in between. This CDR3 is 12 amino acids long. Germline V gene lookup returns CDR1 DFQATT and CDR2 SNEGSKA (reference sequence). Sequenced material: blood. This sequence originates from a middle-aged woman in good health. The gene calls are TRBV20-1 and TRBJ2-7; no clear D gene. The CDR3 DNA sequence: TGCAGTGCTAGTCTGGGTCTGGGCGAGCAGTACTTC. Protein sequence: CSASLGLGEQYF.